The 9 T cell receptor beta chains below all came from one sample that was sequenced in a study of shared clonotypes between healthy human individuals. Generated by immunoSEQ multiplex PCR, the TCRdb table keeps only in-frame clones and is missing some. The table shows about half a million clones, with 65% to 80% occurring only once. Source material: PBMCs. The receptors stem from a woman aged 40 to 49 in good health. Some clones in this sample may be carry-over from other donors' samples.

V gene TRBV30 combines with J gene TRBJ2-5, with D unresolved. Germline values: CDR1 GTSNPN, CDR2 SVGIG (reference sequence). The V and J ends lost 7 bases and 5 bases respectively, with 5 bases between them. This CDR3 is 9 amino acids long. CDR3 sequence reads: CALGETQYF. Written as DNA, the CDR3 is TGTGCCTTAGGGGAGACCCAGTACTTC. The entire variable domain, with the rest obtained from reference TRBV30 and TRBJ2-5, is as follows: SQTIHQWPATLVQPVGSPLSLECTVEGTSNPNLYWYRQAAGRGLQLLFYSVGIGQISSEVPQNLSASRPQDRQFILSSKKLLLSDSGFYLCALGETQYFGPGTRLLVL.

In DNA form, the CDR3 reads TGCGCCAGCAGCGCTGGGTCCGCTGGGGCCAACGTCCTGACTTTC. Translation gives CASSAGSAGANVLTF. The chain couples TRBV5-1 to TRBJ2-6, with unresolved D. Germline assignment: CDR1 SGHRS and CDR2 YFSETQ. This CDR3 comprises 15 residues. V was pared by 4 bases and J by 2 bases, with 10 bases between.

Details on this clone: A far more abundant clone sits one base away, making this likely a read error. This chain links TRBV2 with TRBJ2-2; perhaps TRBD2 as D (5 bases). The CDR3 covers 15 residues. Trimming shortened V by 4 bases and J by 6 bases, and 15 bases separated the two germline ends. Germline loops: CDR1 SNHLY, CDR2 FYNNEI. CDR3 bases: TGTGCCAGCAGTGGGAGACCTTGGCGGGCCGGGGAGCTGTTTTTT. This gives the protein CASSGRPWRAGELFF.

J is TRBJ2-7 and V is TRBV30; TRBD1 aligns across 9 bases. CDR1 GTSNPN and CDR2 SVGIG come from the germline V gene (reference sequence). V shed 0 bases and J 6 bases; nucleotides not matched to a gene: 6. This CDR3 is 14 amino acids long. The CDR3 loop reads CAWSVGDRVREQYF. CDR3 nucleotides: TGTGCCTGGAGTGTAGGGGACAGGGTTCGCGAGCAGTACTTC. Full variable domain (rest looked up from reference TRBV30 and TRBJ2-7): SQTIHQWPATLVQPVGSPLSLECTVEGTSNPNLYWYRQAAGRGLQLLFYSVGIGQISSEVPQNLSASRPQDRQFILSSKKLLLSDSGFYLCAWSVGDRVREQYFGPGTRLTVT.

The CDR3: CASSLGPRSNGYTF. DNA of the CDR3: TGTGCCAGCAGCCTCGGGCCGCGTTCCAATGGCTACACCTTC. The chain combines TRBV7-3 with TRBJ1-2; D unresolved. Germline V gene lookup returns CDR1 SGHTA and CDR2 FQGTGA. V was clipped by 5 bases and J by 6 bases, with 16 bases between them. The length of the CDR3 is 14 residues.

The V gene is TRBV5-1, the J gene TRBJ1-1; D unclear. The CDR3 totals 17 residues. V was trimmed by 1 base and J by 1 base, leaving 17 bases between them. Germline values: CDR1 SGHRS, CDR2 YFSETQ. The CDR3 DNA follows: TGCGCCAGCAGCTTGAGGCAGGTCGGAAGGTCGAACACTGAAGCTTTCTTT. Protein product: CASSLRQVGRSNTEAFF. Combining the CDR3 with reference TRBV5-1 and TRBJ1-1 gives the whole variable domain KAGVTQTPRYLIKTRGQQVTLSCSPISGHRSVSWYQQTPGQGLQFLFEYFSETQRNKGNFPGRFSGRQFSNSRSEMNVSTLELGDSALYLCASSLRQVGRSNTEAFFGQGTRLTVV.

This chain uses TRBV7-9 with TRBJ2-6, with D unclear. Germline V CDR1 and CDR2: SEHNR, FQNEAQ (reference sequence). CDR3 length: 18 residues. The V gene lost 2 bases and the J gene lost 0 bases, with 14 bases spanning the gap. The CDR3 DNA reads as TGTGCCAGCAGCTTATTGCGCGGCCGGGTCTCTGGGGCCAACGTCCTGACTTTC. It specifies CASSLLRGRVSGANVLTF.

The chain uses TRBV5-4 and TRBJ1-1; TRBD1 matches at 7 bases. The CDR3 covers 16 residues. Germline CDR1 and CDR2: SGHNT and YYREEE (reference sequence). Unmatched junction bases numbered 9, after V lost 4 bases and J lost 0 bases. CDR3: CASSPGTALMNTEAFF. The CDR3 DNA follows: TGTGCCAGCAGCCCCGGGACAGCCTTAATGAACACTGAAGCTTTCTTT.

Comment on this clone: This is likely an artifact of a read error, given a far larger clone one base away. Additional DNA sequences in this sample encode the identical CDR3. This sequence joins TRBV6-4 and TRBJ1-1, with 8 bases that match TRBD1. Germline CDR1 and CDR2: MRHNA and SNTAGT. The CDR3 length is 14 residues. CDR3 amino acids: CASSEGQENTEAFF. CDR3 bases: TGTGCCAGCAGTGAGGGACAGGAGAACACTGAAGCCTTCTTT.